This T cell receptor (beta chain) was obtained from a study of graft-versus-host responses after intestinal transplantation. The study, taken as a whole, reports: With peak circulating GvH clone levels came an association with early post-transplant HvG declines.

Measured with immunoSEQ multiplex PCR; TCRdb has only the in-frame clones, and not every one. The sample shows around 6,600 clones, around 24% of them seen only once. Germline-derived CDR1 and CDR2 are MNHEY and SMNVEV (reference sequence). This CDR3 spans 14 amino acids. The V gene lost 3 bases and the J gene lost 6 bases, with 12 bases spanning the gap. Responders (approximately 200,000, CFSE-labeled) met approximately 200,000 stimulators that were irradiated and violet-dye-labeled. This clone is medium-sized in the sample. The rearrangement joins TRBV27 to TRBJ1-5, with D perhaps TRBD1 (5 bases). The sequencing used alloreactive CD8+ T cells from a mixed lymphocyte reaction culture, collected before transplantation. Subset in this sample: CFSE-low proliferating T cells sorted from approximately six-day pre-transplant mixed lymphocyte reaction (GvH or HvG direction). The origin of this receptor is a human patient who was an organ donor for intestinal transplantation. CDR3 protein: CASSFGGDPQPQHF. The CDR3 nucleotides read TGTGCCAGCAGTTTTGGGGGTGATCCTCAGCCCCAGCATTTT.